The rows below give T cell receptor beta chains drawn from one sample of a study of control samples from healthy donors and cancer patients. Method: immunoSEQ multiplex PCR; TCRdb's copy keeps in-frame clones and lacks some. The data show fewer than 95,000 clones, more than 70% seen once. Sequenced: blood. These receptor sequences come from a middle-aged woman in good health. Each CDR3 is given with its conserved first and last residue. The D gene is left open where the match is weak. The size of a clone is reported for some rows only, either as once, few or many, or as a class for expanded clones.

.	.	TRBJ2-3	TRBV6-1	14	CASSEGTSTDTQYF	TGTGCCAGCAGTGAAGGGACGAGCACAGATACGCAGTATTTT
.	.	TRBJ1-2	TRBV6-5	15	CASSDGAGLRYGYTF	TGTGCCAGCAGCGACGGGGCAGGGCTACGGTATGGCTACACCTTC
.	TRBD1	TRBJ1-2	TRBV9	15	CASSLWDSMNYGYTF	TGTGCCAGCAGCCTCTGGGACAGCATGAACTATGGCTACACCTTC
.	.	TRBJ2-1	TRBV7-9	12	CASSNLGNEQFF	TGTGCCAGCAGCAACCTAGGGAATGAGCAGTTCTTC
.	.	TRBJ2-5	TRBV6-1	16	CASSEIQKARAETQYF	TGTGCCAGCAGTGAAATCCAAAAGGCCCGGGCAGAGACCCAGTACTTC
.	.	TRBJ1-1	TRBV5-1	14	CASSSRTADTEAFF	TGCGCCAGCAGCTCAAGGACAGCCGACACTGAAGCTTTCTTT
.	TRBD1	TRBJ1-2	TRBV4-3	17	CASSQGPGTESNYGYTF	TGCGCCAGCAGCCAAGGCCCCGGGACAGAGTCAAACTATGGCTACACCTTC
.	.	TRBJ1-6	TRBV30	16	CAWRDPRGVRGSPLHF	TGTGCCTGGAGGGACCCGAGGGGTGTTCGAGGTTCACCCCTCCACTTT
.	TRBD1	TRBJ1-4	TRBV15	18	CATSGNRDRVVTNEKLFF	TGTGCCACCAGCGGTAACCGGGACAGGGTTGTAACTAATGAAAAACTGTTTTTT
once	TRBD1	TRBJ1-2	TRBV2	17	CASSNTESRTGRYGYTF	TGTGCCAGCAGTAACACCGAAAGTCGGACAGGGAGGTATGGCTACACCTTC
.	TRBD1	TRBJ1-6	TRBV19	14	CASSTRGGNSPLHF	TGTGCCAGTAGTACCAGGGGGGGTAATTCACCCCTCCACTTT
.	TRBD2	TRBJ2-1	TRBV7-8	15	CASSSVSGGSNEQFF	TGTGCCAGCAGCTCCGTATCGGGGGGGAGCAATGAGCAGTTCTTC
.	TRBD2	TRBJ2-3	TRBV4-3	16	CASSRLLAGGPDTQYF	TGCGCCAGCAGCCGCTTACTAGCGGGGGGGCCGGATACGCAGTATTTT
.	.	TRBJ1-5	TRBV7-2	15	CASSLSPNSNQPQHF	TGTGCCAGCAGCTTGAGTCCAAATAGCAATCAGCCCCAGCATTTT
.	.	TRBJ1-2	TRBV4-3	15	CASSQDRMGNYGYTF	TGCGCCAGCAGCCAAGATAGGATGGGTAACTATGGCTACACCTTC
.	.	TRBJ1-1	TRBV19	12	CASRDYNTEAFF	TGTGCCAGTAGAGATTATAACACTGAAGCTTTCTTT
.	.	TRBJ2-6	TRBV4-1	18	CASSQGDTLRAGANVLTF	TGCGCCAGCAGCCAAGGGGACACCCTCCGGGCTGGGGCCAACGTCCTGACTTTC
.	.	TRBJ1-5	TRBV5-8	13	CASSLRVNQPQHF	TGTGCCAGCAGCTTGAGAGTCAATCAGCCCCAGCATTTT
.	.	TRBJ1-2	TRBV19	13	CASSRTDDYGYTF	TGTGCCAGTAGTAGGACGGACGACTATGGCTACACCTTC
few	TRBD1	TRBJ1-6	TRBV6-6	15	CASSFRQGDNSPLHF	TGTGCCAGCAGTTTCAGACAGGGGGATAATTCACCCCTCCACTTT
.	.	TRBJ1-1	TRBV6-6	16	CASSYSGGGENTEAFF	TGTGCCAGCAGTTACTCGGGGGGCGGCGAGAACACTGAAGCTTTCTTT
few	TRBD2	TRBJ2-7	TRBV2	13	CASSFGGSYEQYF	TGTGCCAGCAGTTTCGGGGGGAGCTACGAGCAGTACTTC